This T cell receptor (beta chain) was sequenced in a study of shared clonotypes between healthy human individuals. As for the study in general: Each donor's CD8 memory used one plate, CD8 naive two, each CD4 subset three.

As for this clone: Its antigen remains unidentified.

Germline V gene data show CDR1 as LNHDA and CDR2 as SQIVND (reference sequence). Unmatched junction bases numbered 11, after V lost 3 bases and J lost 6 bases. CDR3 length equals 16 residues. Study conclusions and caveats: Naive CD4 clonotypes overlapped across a handful of donors at around 5%. Sorted-subset samples were not fully sequenced, rarefaction indicated.

Data came from immunoSEQ multiplex PCR; TCRdb stores just in-frame clones and leaves some out. The sample has some 1.5 million clones; 95% to 99% are singletons. The sequencing sample was made of naive CD4+ T cells sorted from blood. Described subset: CD45RA+ positively selected. The receptor was isolated from a man in his thirties or forties in good health. The chain couples TRBV19 to TRBJ2-7; TRBD1 matches at 10 bases. The CDR3 sequence is CASSILSGTGAGEQYF. CDR3 DNA sequence: TGTGCCAGTAGTATCCTCTCCGGGACAGGGGCTGGCGAGCAGTACTTC.